One and the same sample provided the 10 T cell receptor beta chains below, sequenced in a study of blood T cell repertoires in COVID-19. Libraries were prepared by immunoSEQ multiplex PCR; TCRdb keeps only in-frame clonotypes and omits some of them. This sample has 250,000 to 350,000 clones, with around nine tenths found just once. Sequenced input: peripheral blood. These receptors were taken from a woman aged 45-60 years with active or convalescent COVID-19.

The rearrangement joins TRBV6-6 to TRBJ1-2, with 8 positions matching TRBD1. CDR3 length equals 14 residues. The junction had 11 bases not matched to a gene; V was cut back by 6 bases and J by 8 bases. Germline V gene data show CDR1 as MNHNY and CDR2 as SVGAGI (reference sequence). The DNA for the CDR3 is TGTGCCAGCAGCCGTACAGGGGGGCCGGAGGGCTACACCTTC. It translates to CASSRTGGPEGYTF.

The rearrangement joins TRBV7-9 to TRBJ2-1; D might be TRBD1 (6 bases). The length of the CDR3 is 18 residues. V was shortened by 4 bases and J by 2 bases, with 21 bases between the two germline ends. Germline CDR1 and CDR2: SEHNR and FQNEAQ (reference sequence). The CDR3 DNA sequence: TGTGCCAGCAGCTCACTCGACGGACAGTCGGGTCCCTACAATGAGCAGTTCTTC. Its protein is CASSSLDGQSGPYNEQFF.

This clone has just a few counts. The chain couples TRBV6-5 to TRBJ1-3; TRBD1 matches at 7 bases. This CDR3 contains 15 residues. Germline values: CDR1 MNHEY, CDR2 SVGAGI. V lost 6 bases, J lost 8 bases, and 13 bases stayed unmatched. The CDR3 region is CASRSTGYHPDTIYF. The CDR3 DNA reads as TGTGCCAGCAGGTCGACAGGGTACCATCCTGACACCATATATTTT.

The chain links TRBV15 to TRBJ1-4, with D maybe TRBD1 (5 bases). This CDR3 comprises 15 residues. Germline V gene data show CDR1 as LNHNV and CDR2 as YYDKDF (reference sequence). V was shortened by 6 bases and J by 3 bases, with 14 bases between the two germline ends. CDR3 in amino acids: CATRARGGANEKLFF. CDR3 in DNA: TGTGCCACCAGAGCGCGGGGAGGGGCTAATGAAAAACTGTTTTTT.

V gene TRBV4-1 combines with J gene TRBJ2-7; 7 bases are shared with TRBD2. Germline trimming cut 3 bases from V and 1 base from J; bases unmatched to any gene: 6. CDR1 is MGHRA, CDR2 YSYEKL, per germline. The CDR3 consists of 15 residues. The CDR3 region has the DNA TGCGCCAGCAGCCAGGGGAGCGGGGTGTCCTACGAGCAGTACTTC. Translation gives CASSQGSGVSYEQYF.

The rearrangement links TRBV5-1 to TRBJ2-5; D possibly corresponds to TRBD2 (5 bases). From germline, CDR1 is SGHRS and CDR2 YFSETQ. The ends were cut back, 2 bases at V and 3 bases at J, with 11 bases in the middle. This CDR3 comprises 14 residues. CDR3 nucleotide sequence: TGCGCCAGCAGCTTAGACTTCGGGGAAGAGACCCAGTACTTC. Translating gives CASSLDFGEETQYF. The complete variable domain, with remaining parts taken from reference TRBV5-1 and TRBJ2-5, reads KAGVTQTPRYLIKTRGQQVTLSCSPISGHRSVSWYQQTPGQGLQFLFEYFSETQRNKGNFPGRFSGRQFSNSRSEMNVSTLELGDSALYLCASSLDFGEETQYFGPGTRLLVL.

The chain has TRBV11-2 and TRBJ1-4, with TRBD1 matching over 9 bases. CDR3 length equals 15 residues. Per germline, CDR1 SGHAT and CDR2 FQNNGV. V trimming: 0 bases; J trimming: 5 bases; junction bases outside the gene matches: 1. CDR3 nucleotide sequence: TGTGCCAGCAGCTTAGAAGGGACAGGGAATGAAAAACTGTTTTTT. Translation gives CASSLEGTGNEKLFF.

The V and J genes are TRBV6-5 and TRBJ2-7, with D possibly matching TRBD1 (6 bases). CDR3 length equals 15 residues. V lost 0 bases and J lost 7, with 16 bases in between. The germline V gene encodes CDR1 MNHEY and CDR2 SVGAGI. The CDR3 reads CASSYSIRGMGEQYF. Here the CDR3 DNA reads TGTGCCAGCAGTTACTCGATAAGGGGGATGGGTGAGCAGTACTTC.

V and J are TRBV7-9 and TRBJ1-2; D is uncertain. Per germline, CDR1 SEHNR and CDR2 FQNEAQ (reference sequence). V lost 5 bases and J 3 bases, leaving 13 bases between the germline ends. The length of the CDR3 is 14 residues. The CDR3 protein is CASSTGAAYYGYTF. CDR3 nucleotides: TGTGCCAGCAGCACCGGAGCCGCCTACTATGGCTACACCTTC. Supplemented by reference TRBV7-9 and TRBJ1-2, the full variable domain reads DTGVSQNPRHKITKRGQNVTFRCDPISEHNRLYWYRQTLGQGPEFLTYFQNEAQLEKSRLLSDRFSAERPKGSFSTLEIQRTEQGDSAMYLCASSTGAAYYGYTFGSGTRLTVV.

The rearrangement links TRBV7-9 to TRBJ1-6; D is undetermined. V was pared by 4 bases and J by 6 bases, with 19 bases between. Germline CDR1 and CDR2: SEHNR and FQNEAQ (reference sequence). The CDR3 has 17 amino acids. This CDR3 is CASSSTASAGFNSPLHF. The DNA of the CDR3 is TGTGCCAGCAGCTCGACGGCGTCGGCAGGTTTTAATTCACCCCTCCACTTT.